Presented here are 9 T cell receptor beta chains from one specimen sequenced in a study of CD8+ T cells in alopecia areata. As the sequencing template, cDNA was produced by extracting RNA and reverse transcribing it. Libraries were prepared by immunoSEQ multiplex PCR; TCRdb keeps only in-frame clonotypes and omits some of them. This sample has roughly 150,000 clones, with roughly three fifths found just once. Sequences were derived from CD4+ T cells sorted from blood, sampled at week 0. The receptors were gathered from a human donor with alopecia areata.

This clone was seen only a few times. V usage is TRBV29-1 and J usage is TRBJ2-1; weak D call: TRBD2 (5 bases). Germline values: CDR1 SQVTM, CDR2 ANQGSEA. V gave up 4 bases and J gave up 9 bases, with 16 bases separating them. The CDR3 is 13 amino acids. CDR3 DNA sequence: TGCAGCGTTGTTGGTCGCGCCCGGGGTGAGCAGTTCTTC. Its translation is CSVVGRARGEQFF.

In this sample, this clone turned up a few times. The J gene is TRBJ1-2, the V gene TRBV19; D is unclear. This CDR3 spans 15 amino acids. V lost 7 bases, J lost 4 bases, and 19 bases lay in between. The germline gives CDR1 LNHDA, CDR2 SQIVND (reference sequence). The CDR3 loop reads CASTNPAGGSYGYTF. CDR3 sequence (DNA): TGTGCCAGTACCAACCCAGCAGGTGGAAGCTATGGCTACACCTTC. Complete variable domain (other parts from reference TRBV19 and TRBJ1-2): DGGITQSPKYLFRKEGQNVTLSCEQNLNHDAMYWYRQDPGQGLRLIYYSQIVNDFQKGDIAEGYSVSREKKESFPLTVTSAQKNPTAFYLCASTNPAGGSYGYTFGSGTRLTVV.

The chain links TRBV19 to TRBJ2-2; 7 bases are a match to TRBD1. This CDR3 is built from 14 residues. Germline-derived CDR1 and CDR2 are LNHDA and SQIVND (reference sequence). V was clipped by 6 bases and J by 0 bases; unmatched bases: 1. CDR3: CASSGTANTGELFF. The CDR3 region has the DNA TGTGCCAGTAGCGGGACAGCGAACACCGGGGAGCTGTTTTTT.

CDR3 loop: CASSPGPAGSTDTQYF. The CDR3 DNA reads as TGTGCCAGCAGCCCTGGACCAGCCGGGAGCACAGATACGCAGTATTTT. The rearrangement joins TRBV5-4 to TRBJ2-3, with D hard to call. The ends were cut back, 4 bases at V and 0 bases at J, with 15 bases in the middle. Germline CDR1 SGHNT, CDR2 YYREEE (reference sequence). The CDR3 loop spans 16 amino acids.

As for this clone: Other nucleotide sequences in the sample specify the same CDR3. The rearrangement uses TRBV20-1 and TRBJ2-5; D remains unclear. Germline CDR1 DFQATT, CDR2 SNEGSKA (reference sequence). The CDR3 totals 10 residues. The V end was cut by 5 bases, the J end by 5 bases, with 6 bases between. The CDR3 spells CSALGETQYF. DNA for the CDR3: TGCAGTGCTCTAGGGGAGACCCAGTACTTC.

This clone appeared a few times. The V call is TRBV11-3, the J call TRBJ1-4, with 9 positions matching TRBD1. CDR1 and CDR2 from the germline V gene are SGHNT and YENEEA. Trimming cost V 5 bases and J 8 bases; bases outside gene matches: 6. The CDR3 totals 14 residues. This CDR3 is CASSPMGQGEKLFF. The CDR3 region has the DNA TGTGCCAGCAGCCCCATGGGACAGGGCGAAAAACTGTTTTTT.

This clone was observed once. This chain links TRBV19 with TRBJ2-3; 7 positions match TRBD1. This CDR3 has 15 amino acids. Germline-derived CDR1 and CDR2 are LNHDA and SQIVND (reference sequence). The V segment lost 5 bases and the J segment 5 bases; nucleotides outside the gene matches: 10. The CDR3 DNA sequence: TGTGCCAGTAGTCTTCAAGGGGGCGCGGGAGATACGCAGTATTTT. Translation gives CASSLQGGAGDTQYF. Full variable domain (remainder filled in from reference TRBV19 and TRBJ2-3): DGGITQSPKYLFRKEGQNVTLSCEQNLNHDAMYWYRQDPGQGLRLIYYSQIVNDFQKGDIAEGYSVSREKKESFPLTVTSAQKNPTAFYLCASSLQGGAGDTQYFGPGTRLTVL.

The rearrangement joins TRBV5-4 to TRBJ1-2, with TRBD1 identical over 9 bases. V gave up 4 bases and J gave up 8 bases; unmatched junction bases: 6. CDR1 and CDR2 from the germline V gene are SGHNT and YYREEE (reference sequence). This CDR3 contains 13 residues. Here the CDR3 reads CASSQRDREGYTF. CDR3 DNA: TGTGCCAGCAGCCAACGGGACAGGGAAGGCTACACCTTC.

This clone was picked up one time. The chain combines TRBV7-8 with TRBJ2-5; a weak D match, TRBD1 (5 bases). Germline V gives CDR1 SGHVS, CDR2 FQNEAQ. The CDR3 totals 16 residues. Trimming took off 1 base at V and 5 bases at J, with 17 bases between the two ends. The CDR3 loop is CASSLGGKPNRETQYF. The CDR3 region has the DNA TGTGCCAGCAGCTTAGGGGGCAAACCTAACCGGGAGACCCAGTACTTC. Full variable domain (missing parts from reference TRBV7-8 and TRBJ2-5): GAGVSQSPRYKVAKRGQDVALRCDPISGHVSLFWYQQALGQGPEFLTYFQNEAQLDKSGLPSDRFFAERPEGSVSTLKIQRTQQEDSAVYLCASSLGGKPNRETQYFGPGTRLLVL.